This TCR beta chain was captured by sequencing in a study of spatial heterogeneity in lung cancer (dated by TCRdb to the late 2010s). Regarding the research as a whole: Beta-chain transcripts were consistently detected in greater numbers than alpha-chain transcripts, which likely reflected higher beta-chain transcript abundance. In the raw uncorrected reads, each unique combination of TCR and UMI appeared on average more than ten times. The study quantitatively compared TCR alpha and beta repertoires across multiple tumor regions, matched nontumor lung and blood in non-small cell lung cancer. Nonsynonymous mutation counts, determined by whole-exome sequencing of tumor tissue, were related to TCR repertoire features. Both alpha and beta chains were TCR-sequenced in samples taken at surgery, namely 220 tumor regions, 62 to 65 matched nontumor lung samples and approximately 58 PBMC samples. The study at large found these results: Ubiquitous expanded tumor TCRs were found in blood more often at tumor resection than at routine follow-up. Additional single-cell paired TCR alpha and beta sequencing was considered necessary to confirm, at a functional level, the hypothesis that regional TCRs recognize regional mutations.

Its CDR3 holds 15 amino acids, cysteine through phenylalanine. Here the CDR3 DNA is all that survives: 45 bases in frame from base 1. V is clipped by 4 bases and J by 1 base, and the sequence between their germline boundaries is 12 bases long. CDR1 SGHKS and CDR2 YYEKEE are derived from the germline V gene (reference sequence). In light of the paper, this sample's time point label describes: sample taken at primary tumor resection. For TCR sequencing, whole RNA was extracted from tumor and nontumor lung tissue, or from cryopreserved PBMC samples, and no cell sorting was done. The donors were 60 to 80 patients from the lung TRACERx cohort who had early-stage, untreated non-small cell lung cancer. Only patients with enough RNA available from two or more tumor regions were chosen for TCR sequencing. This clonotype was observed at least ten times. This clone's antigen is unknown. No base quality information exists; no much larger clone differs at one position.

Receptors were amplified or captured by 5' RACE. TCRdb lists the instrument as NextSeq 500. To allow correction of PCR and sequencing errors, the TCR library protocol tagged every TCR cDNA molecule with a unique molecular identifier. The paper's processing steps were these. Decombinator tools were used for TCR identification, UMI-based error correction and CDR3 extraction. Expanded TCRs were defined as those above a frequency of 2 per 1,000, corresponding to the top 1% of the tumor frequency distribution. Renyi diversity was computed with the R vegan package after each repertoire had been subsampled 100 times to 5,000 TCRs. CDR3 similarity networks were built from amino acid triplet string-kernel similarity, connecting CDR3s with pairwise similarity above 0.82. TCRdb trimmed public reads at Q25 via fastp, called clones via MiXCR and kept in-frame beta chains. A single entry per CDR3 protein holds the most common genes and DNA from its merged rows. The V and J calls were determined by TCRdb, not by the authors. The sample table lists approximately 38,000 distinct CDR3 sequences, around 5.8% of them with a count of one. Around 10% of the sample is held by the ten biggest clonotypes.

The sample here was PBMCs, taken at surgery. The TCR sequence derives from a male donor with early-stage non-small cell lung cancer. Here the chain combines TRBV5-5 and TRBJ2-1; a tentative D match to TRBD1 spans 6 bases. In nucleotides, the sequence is TGTGCCAGCAGCCAGGGGCAGGGGTCCTACAATGAGCAGTTCTTC. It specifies CASSQGQGSYNEQFF.